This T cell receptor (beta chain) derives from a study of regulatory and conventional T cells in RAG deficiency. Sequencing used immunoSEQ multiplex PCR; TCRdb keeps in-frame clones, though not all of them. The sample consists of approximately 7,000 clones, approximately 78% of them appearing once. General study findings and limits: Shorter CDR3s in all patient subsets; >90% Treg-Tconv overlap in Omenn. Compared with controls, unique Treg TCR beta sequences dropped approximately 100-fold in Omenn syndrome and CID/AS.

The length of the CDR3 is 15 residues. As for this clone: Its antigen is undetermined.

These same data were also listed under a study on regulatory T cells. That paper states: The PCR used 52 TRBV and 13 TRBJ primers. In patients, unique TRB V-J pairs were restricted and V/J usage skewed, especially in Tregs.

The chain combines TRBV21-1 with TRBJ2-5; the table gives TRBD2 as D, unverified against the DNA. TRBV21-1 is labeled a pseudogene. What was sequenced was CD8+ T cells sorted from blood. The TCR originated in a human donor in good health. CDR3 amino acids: CASSNSPAGQETQYF. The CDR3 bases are TGTGCCAGCAGCAACAGTCCAGCGGGGCAGGAGACCCAGTACTTC.